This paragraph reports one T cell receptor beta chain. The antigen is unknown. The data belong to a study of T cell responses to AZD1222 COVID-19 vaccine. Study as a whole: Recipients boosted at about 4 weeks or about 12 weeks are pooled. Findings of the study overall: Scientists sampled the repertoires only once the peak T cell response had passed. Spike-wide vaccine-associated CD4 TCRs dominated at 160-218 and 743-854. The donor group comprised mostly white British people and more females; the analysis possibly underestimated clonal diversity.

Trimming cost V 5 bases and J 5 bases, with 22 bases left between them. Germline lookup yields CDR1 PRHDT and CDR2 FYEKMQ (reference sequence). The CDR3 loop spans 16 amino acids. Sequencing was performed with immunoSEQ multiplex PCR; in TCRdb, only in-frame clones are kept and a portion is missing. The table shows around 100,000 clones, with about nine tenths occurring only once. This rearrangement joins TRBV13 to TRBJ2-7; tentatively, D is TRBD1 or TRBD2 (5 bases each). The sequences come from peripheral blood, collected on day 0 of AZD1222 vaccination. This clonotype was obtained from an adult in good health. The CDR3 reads CASSPRARGGIHEQYF. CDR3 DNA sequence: TGTGCCAGCAGCCCCAGGGCACGGGGTGGAATCCACGAGCAGTACTTC. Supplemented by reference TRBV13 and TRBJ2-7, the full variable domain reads AAGVIQSPRHLIKEKRETATLKCYPIPRHDTVYWYQQGPGQDPQFLISFYEKMQSDKGSIPDRFSAQQFSDYHSELNMSSLELGDSALYFCASSPRARGGIHEQYFGPGTRLTVT.